This is a list of T cell receptor beta chains from one sample in a study of T cell clones after liver transplantation. Clones were read by immunoSEQ multiplex PCR, and TCRdb kept only the in-frame ones, dropping some. The sample has roughly 80,000 clones; 75% to 90% are singletons. Specimen: CD4+ T cells from blood, collected at the 22-month timepoint. Receptor source: a human patient who received a liver transplant. Certain T cells may be donor cells from the graft. CDR3s include the opening cysteine and the closing phenylalanine or tryptophan. The D gene is left open where the match is weak. Size tells how often a clone was seen (once, few, many) or the class of an expanded clone, and some rows leave it out.

v_gene	d_gene	j_gene	abundance	CDR3aa	CDR3nt
TRBV5-6	.	TRBJ2-3	.	CASSLGLPGDFLATDTQYF	TGTGCCAGCAGCTTGGGTCTGCCGGGGGACTTCCTAGCGACAGATACGCAGTATTTT
TRBV5-3	TRBD1	TRBJ1-3	.	CARSLGTGNGNTIYF	TGTGCCAGAAGCTTAGGGACAGGGAACGGCAACACCATATATTTT
TRBV19	TRBD2	TRBJ2-2	.	CASSQPAGGPGELFF	TGTGCCAGTAGTCAGCCGGCGGGGGGGCCCGGGGAGCTGTTTTTT
TRBV7-9	.	TRBJ2-3	.	CASSRLGSTDTQYF	TGTGCCAGCAGCAGGTTAGGGAGCACAGATACGCAGTATTTT
TRBV15	.	TRBJ2-1	.	CATSRDNNEQFF	TGTGCCACCAGCAGAGACAACAATGAGCAGTTCTTC
TRBV29-1	TRBD1	TRBJ1-5	once	CSVAKDRTGQPQHF	TGCAGCGTTGCTAAGGACAGGACGGGTCAGCCCCAGCATTTT
TRBV2	TRBD1	TRBJ1-1	.	CASRPGQGALNTEAFF	TGTGCCAGCAGGCCGGGACAGGGGGCCCTGAACACTGAAGCTTTCTTT
TRBV7-3	.	TRBJ2-5	.	CASSFTVQETQYF	TGTGCCAGCAGCTTTACAGTTCAAGAGACCCAGTACTTC
TRBV28	TRBD1	TRBJ2-7	once	CASSETGTGQREQYF	TGTGCCAGCAGTGAGACCGGGACAGGACAGCGGGAGCAGTACTTC
TRBV7-2	.	TRBJ2-7	.	CASSFSEGPYEQYF	TGTGCCAGCAGCTTCAGTGAAGGACCCTACGAGCAGTACTTC
TRBV5-4	TRBD1	TRBJ1-6	.	CASSRDRDHSPLHF	TGTGCCAGCAGCCGGGACAGGGACCACTCACCCCTCCACTTT
TRBV6-6	.	TRBJ1-5	.	CASSYSTTDPQHF	TGTGCCAGCAGTTACTCGACGACCGACCCCCAGCATTTT
TRBV6-1	.	TRBJ2-3	once	CASSVTNSRDTQYF	TGTGCCAGCAGCGTCACCAATAGTCGCGATACGCAGTATTTT
TRBV6-1	TRBD1	TRBJ1-2	.	CASRRTTGVDTF	TGTGCCAGCAGACGTACGACAGGGGTTGACACCTTC
TRBV19	.	TRBJ1-5	.	CASSTDRNQPQHF	TGTGCCAGTAGTACCGACCGCAATCAGCCCCAGCATTTT